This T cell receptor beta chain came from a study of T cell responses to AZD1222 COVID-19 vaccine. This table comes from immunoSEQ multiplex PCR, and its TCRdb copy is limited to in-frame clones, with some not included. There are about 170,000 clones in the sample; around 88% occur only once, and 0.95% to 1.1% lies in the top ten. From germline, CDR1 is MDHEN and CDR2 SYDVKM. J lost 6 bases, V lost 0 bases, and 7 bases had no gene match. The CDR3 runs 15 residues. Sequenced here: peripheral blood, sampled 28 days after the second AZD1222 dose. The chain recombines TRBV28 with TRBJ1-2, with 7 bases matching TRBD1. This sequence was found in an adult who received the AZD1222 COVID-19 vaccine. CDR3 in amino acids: CASSLWGSRGNGYTF. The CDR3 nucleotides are TGTGCCAGCAGTTTATGGGGCAGCAGGGGGAATGGCTACACCTTC.